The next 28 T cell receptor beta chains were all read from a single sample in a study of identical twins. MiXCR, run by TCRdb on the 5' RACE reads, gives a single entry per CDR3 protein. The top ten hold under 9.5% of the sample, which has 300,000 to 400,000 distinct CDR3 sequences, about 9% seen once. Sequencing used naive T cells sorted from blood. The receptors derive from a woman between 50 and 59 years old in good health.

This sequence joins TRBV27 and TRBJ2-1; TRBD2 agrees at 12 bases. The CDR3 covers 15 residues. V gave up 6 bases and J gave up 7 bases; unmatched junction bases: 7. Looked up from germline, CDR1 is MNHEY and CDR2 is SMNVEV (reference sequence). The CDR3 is CASRPTSGSGNEQFF. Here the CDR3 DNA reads TGTGCCAGCAGACCGACTAGCGGGAGCGGTAATGAGCAGTTCTTC.

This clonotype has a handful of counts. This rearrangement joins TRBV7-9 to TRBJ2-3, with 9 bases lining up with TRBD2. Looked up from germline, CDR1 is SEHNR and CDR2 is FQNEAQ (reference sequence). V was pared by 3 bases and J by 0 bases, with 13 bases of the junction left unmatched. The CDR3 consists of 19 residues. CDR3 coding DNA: TGTGCCAGCAGCTTGAGAGGAGCGGGAGGCATAACTAGCACAGATACGCAGTATTTT. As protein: CASSLRGAGGITSTDTQYF.

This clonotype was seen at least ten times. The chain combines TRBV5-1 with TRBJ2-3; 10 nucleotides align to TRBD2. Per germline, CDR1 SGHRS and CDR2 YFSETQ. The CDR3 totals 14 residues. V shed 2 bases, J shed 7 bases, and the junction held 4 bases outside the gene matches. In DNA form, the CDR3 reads TGCGCCAGCAGCTTCACTAGCGGGGACAATACGCAGTATTTT. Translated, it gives CASSFTSGDNTQYF.

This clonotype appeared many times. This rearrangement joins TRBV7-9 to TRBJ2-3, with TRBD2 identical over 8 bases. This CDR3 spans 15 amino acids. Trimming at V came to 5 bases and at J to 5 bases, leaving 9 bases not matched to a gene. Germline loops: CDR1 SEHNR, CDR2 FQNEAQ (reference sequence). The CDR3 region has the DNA TGTGCCAGCAGCCTTGGGCTAGCGGGTGTAGATACGCAGTATTTT. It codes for CASSLGLAGVDTQYF.

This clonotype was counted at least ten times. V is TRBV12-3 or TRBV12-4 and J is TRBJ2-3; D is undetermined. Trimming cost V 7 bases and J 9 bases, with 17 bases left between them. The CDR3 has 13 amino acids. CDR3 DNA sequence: TGTGCCAGCATGTTAACACGTGCTGAAACGCAGTATTTT. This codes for CASMLTRAETQYF.

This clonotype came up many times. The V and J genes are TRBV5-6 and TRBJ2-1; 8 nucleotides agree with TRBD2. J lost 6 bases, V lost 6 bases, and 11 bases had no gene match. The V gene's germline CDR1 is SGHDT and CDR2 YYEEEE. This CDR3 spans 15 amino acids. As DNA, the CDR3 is TGTGCCAGCATCGCGGGGGGCGGGAGTGGCAATGAGCAGTTCTTC. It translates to CASIAGGGSGNEQFF.

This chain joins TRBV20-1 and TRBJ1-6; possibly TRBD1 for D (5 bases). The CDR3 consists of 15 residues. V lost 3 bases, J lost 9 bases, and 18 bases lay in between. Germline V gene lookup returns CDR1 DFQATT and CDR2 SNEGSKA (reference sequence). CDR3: CSASSLGAQASPLHF. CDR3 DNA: TGCAGTGCTAGTTCCCTTGGGGCGCAGGCTTCACCCCTCCACTTT.

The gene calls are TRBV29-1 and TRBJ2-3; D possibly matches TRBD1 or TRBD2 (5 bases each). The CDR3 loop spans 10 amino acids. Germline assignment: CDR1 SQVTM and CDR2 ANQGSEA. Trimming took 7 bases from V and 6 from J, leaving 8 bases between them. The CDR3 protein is CSGGTDTQYF. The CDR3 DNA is TGCAGCGGTGGGACGGATACGCAGTATTTT.

CDR3 sequence (DNA): TGCAGTGTCCCCTCCGGGGTCGAGCAGTACTTC. Its protein is CSVPSGVEQYF. This sequence joins TRBV20-1 and TRBJ2-7; TRBD2 is a possible D gene (5 bases). CDR3 size: 11 residues. CDR1 is DFQATT and CDR2 is SNEGSKA in the germline V gene (reference sequence). The germline V and J ends were trimmed by 7 bases and 6 bases, with 13 bases remaining between them.

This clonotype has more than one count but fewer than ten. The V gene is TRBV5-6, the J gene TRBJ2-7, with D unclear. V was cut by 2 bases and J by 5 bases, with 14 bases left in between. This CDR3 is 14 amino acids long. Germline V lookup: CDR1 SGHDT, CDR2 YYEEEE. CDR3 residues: CASSLLNSPDEQYV. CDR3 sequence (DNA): TGTGCCAGCAGCTTACTAAACTCGCCCGACGAGCAGTACGTC.

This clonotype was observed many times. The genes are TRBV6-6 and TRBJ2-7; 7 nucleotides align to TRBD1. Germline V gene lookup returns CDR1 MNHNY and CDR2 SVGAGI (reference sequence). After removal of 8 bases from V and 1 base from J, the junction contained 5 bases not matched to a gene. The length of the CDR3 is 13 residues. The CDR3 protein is CASRSTGSYEQYV. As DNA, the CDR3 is TGTGCCAGCCGATCGACAGGGTCCTACGAGCAGTACGTC.

CDR3 bases: TGTGCCACAACCGGGACTAGCATTTCTAACGAGCAGTACGTC. Its protein is CATTGTSISNEQYV. The chain joins TRBV6-1 to TRBJ2-7; 9 bases match TRBD2. Losses at the gene ends were 10 bases for V and 5 bases for J; bases not matched to a gene: 12. In germline, CDR1 is MNHNS, CDR2 SASEGT. The CDR3 has 14 residues.

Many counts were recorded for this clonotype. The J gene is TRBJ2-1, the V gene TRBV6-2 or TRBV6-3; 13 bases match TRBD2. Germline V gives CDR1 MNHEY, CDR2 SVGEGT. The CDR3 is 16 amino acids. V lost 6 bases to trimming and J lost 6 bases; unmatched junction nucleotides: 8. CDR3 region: CASRRSGTSGTNEQFF. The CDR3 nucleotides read TGTGCCAGCAGAAGATCCGGGACTAGCGGGACCAATGAGCAGTTCTTC.

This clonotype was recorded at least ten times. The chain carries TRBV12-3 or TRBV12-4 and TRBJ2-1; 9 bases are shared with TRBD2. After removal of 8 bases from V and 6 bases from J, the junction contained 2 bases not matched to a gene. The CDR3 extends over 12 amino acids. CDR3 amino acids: CASGLARNEQFF. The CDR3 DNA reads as TGTGCCAGCGGACTAGCGCGCAATGAGCAGTTCTTC.

The CDR3 DNA is TGTGCCAGCATGGCGGGAGGGGACAATGAGCAGTTCTTC. Translation gives CASMAGGDNEQFF. This sequence joins TRBV7-3 and TRBJ2-1, with 9 bases identical to TRBD2. CDR1 and CDR2 from the germline V gene are SGHTA and FQGTGA. V trimming: 7 bases; J trimming: 5 bases; junction bases outside the gene matches: 3. CDR3 length: 13 residues.

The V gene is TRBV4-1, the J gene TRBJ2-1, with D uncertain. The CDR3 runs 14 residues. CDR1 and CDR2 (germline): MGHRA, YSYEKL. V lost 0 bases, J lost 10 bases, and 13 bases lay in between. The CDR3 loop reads CASSQDYSMVEQFF. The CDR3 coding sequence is TGCGCCAGCAGCCAAGATTATTCAATGGTGGAGCAGTTCTTC.

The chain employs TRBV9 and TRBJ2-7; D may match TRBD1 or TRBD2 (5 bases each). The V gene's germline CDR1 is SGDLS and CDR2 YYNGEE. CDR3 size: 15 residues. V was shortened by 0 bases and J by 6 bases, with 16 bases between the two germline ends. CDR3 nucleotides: TGTGCCAGCAGCGTAGTTGGGGGACCTGACCTCGAGCAGTACGTC. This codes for CASSVVGGPDLEQYV.

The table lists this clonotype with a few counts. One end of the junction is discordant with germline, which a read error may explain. For the CDR3, the DNA is TGTACCAGCAGGACGGGCCTCGGGGCCGGGGAGCTGTTTTTT. Amino acids: CTSRTGLGAGELFF. This chain connects TRBV6-5 to TRBJ2-2, with D possibly matching TRBD2 (5 bases). This CDR3 has 14 residues. CDR1 is MNHEY, CDR2 SVGAGI, per germline.

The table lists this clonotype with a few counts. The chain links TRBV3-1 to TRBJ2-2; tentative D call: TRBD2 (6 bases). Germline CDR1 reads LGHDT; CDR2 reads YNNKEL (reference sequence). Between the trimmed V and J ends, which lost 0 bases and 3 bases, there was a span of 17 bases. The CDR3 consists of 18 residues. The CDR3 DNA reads TGTGCCAGCAGCCAAGAAACCGGGGGTGTCGGGGACACCGGGGAGCTGTTTTTT. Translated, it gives CASSQETGGVGDTGELFF.

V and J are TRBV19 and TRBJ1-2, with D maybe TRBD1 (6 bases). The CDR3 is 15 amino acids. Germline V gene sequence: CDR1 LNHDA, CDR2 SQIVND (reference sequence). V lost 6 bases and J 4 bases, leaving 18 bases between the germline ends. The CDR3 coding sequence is TGTGCCAGTAGACGCGCGGGGGACAACCCCTATGGCTACACCTTC. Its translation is CASRRAGDNPYGYTF.

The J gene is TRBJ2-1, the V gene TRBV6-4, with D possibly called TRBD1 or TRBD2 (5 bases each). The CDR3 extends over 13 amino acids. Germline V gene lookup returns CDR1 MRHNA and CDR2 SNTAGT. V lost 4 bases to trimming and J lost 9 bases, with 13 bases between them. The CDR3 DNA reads TGTGCCAGCAGTGCCCTAGATGGGGGTGAGCAGTTCTTC. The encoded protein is CASSALDGGEQFF.

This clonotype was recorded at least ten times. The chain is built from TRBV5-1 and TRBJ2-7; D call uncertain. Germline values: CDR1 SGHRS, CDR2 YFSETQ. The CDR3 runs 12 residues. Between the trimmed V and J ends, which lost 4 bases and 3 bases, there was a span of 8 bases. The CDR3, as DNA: TGCGCCAGCAGCAATCACAACTACGAGCAGTACTTC. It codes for CASSNHNYEQYF.

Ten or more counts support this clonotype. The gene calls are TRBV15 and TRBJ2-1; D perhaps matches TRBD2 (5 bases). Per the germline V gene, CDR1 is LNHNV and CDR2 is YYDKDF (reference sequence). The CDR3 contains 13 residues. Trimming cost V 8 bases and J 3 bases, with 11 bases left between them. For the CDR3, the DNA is TGTGCCACCGGTCAAGCGGACTACAATGAGCAGTTCTTC. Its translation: CATGQADYNEQFF.

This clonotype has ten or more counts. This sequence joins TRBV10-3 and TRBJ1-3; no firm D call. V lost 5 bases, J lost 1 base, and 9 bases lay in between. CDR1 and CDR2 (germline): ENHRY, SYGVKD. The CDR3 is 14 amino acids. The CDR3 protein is CAISLGSSGNTIYF. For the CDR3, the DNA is TGTGCCATCAGTTTAGGGTCGTCTGGAAACACCATATATTTT.

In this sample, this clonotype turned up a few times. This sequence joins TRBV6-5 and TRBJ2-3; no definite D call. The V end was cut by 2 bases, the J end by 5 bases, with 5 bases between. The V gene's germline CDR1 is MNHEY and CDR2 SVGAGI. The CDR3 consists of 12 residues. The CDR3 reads CASSYVGDTQYF. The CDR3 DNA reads TGTGCCAGCAGTTACGTAGGAGATACGCAGTATTTT.

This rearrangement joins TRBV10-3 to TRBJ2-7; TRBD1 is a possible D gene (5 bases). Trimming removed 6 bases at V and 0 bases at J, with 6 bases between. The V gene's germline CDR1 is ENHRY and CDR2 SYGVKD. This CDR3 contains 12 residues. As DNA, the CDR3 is TGTGCCATCAGACAGGACTCCTACGAGCAGTACTTC. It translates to CAIRQDSYEQYF.

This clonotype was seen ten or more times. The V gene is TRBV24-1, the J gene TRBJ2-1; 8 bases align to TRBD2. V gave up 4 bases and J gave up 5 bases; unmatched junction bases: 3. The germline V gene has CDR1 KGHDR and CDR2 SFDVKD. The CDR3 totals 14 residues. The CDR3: CATSDQGLDNEQFF. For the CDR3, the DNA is TGTGCCACCAGTGACCAGGGACTAGACAATGAGCAGTTCTTC.

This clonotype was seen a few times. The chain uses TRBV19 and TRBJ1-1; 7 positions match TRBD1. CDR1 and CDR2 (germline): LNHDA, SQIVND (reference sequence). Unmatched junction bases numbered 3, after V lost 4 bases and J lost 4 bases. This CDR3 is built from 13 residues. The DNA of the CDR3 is TGTGCCAGTAGTAAAGACAGGGCCACTGAAGCTTTCTTT. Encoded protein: CASSKDRATEAFF.